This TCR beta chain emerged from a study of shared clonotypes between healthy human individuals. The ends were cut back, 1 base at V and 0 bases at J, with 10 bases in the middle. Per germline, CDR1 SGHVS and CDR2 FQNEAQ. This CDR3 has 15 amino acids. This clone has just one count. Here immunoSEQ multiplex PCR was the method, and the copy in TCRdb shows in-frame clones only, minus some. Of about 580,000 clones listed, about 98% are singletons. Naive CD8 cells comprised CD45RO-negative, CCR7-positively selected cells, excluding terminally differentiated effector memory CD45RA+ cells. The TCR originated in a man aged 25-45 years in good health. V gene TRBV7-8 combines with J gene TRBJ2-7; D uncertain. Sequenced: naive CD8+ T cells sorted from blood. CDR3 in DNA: TGTGCCAGCAGCTTAGTAGCATCTAGCTCCTACGAGCAGTACTTC. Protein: CASSLVASSSYEQYF.